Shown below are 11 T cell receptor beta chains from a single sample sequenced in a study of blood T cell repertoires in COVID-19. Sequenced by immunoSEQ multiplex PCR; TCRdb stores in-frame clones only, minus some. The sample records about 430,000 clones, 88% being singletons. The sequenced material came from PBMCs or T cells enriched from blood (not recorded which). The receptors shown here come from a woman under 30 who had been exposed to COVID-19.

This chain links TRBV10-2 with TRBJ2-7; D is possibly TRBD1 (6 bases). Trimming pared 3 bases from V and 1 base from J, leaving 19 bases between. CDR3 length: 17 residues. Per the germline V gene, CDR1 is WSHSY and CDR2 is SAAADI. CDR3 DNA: TGCGCCAGCAGTGATGTTCAGGTTGGGGGCGGATCCTACGAGCAGTACTTC. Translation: CASSDVQVGGGSYEQYF.

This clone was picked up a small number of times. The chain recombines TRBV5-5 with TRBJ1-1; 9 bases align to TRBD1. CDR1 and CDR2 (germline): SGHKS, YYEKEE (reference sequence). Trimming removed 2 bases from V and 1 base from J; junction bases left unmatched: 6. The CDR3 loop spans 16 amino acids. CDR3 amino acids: CASSFRDRVSNTEAFF. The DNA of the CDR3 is TGTGCCAGCAGCTTCCGGGACAGGGTGTCGAACACTGAAGCTTTCTTT.

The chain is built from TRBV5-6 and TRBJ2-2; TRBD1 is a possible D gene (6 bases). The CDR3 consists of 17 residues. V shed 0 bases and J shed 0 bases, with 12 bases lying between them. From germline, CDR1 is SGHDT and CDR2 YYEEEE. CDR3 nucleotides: TGTGCCAGCAGCTTGGCGGAGGCAGGGGCGAACACCGGGGAGCTGTTTTTT. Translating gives CASSLAEAGANTGELFF.

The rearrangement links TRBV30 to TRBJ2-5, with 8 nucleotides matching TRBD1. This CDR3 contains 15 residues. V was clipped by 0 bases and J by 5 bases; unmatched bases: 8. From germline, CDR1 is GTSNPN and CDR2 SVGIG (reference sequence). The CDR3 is CAWSVIYRGRETQYF. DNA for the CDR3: TGTGCCTGGAGTGTGATTTACAGGGGGAGGGAGACCCAGTACTTC.

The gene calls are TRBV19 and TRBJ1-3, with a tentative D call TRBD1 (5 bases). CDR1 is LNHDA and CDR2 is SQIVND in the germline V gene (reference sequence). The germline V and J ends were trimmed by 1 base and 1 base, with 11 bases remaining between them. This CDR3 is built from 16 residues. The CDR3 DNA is TGTGCCAGTAGTATAGGCTTCCGGACATCTGGAAACACCATATATTTT. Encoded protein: CASSIGFRTSGNTIYF.

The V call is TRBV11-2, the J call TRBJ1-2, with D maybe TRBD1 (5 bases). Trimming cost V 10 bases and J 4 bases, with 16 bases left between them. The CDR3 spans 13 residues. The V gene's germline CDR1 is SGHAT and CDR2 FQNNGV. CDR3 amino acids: CATDSTTAYGYTF. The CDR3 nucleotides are TGTGCCACCGACAGTACAACCGCCTATGGCTACACCTTC. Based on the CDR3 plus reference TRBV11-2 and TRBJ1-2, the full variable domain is EAGVAQSPRYKIIEKRQSVAFWCNPISGHATLYWYQQILGQGPKLLIQFQNNGVVDDSQLPKDRFSAERLKGVDSTLKIQPAKLEDSAVYLCATDSTTAYGYTFGSGTRLTVV.

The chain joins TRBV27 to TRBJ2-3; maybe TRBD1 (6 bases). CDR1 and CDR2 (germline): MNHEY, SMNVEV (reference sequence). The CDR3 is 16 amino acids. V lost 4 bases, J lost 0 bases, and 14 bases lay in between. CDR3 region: CASSSNRDISTDTQYF. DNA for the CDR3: TGTGCCAGCAGTTCGAACCGGGACATCAGCACAGATACGCAGTATTTT.

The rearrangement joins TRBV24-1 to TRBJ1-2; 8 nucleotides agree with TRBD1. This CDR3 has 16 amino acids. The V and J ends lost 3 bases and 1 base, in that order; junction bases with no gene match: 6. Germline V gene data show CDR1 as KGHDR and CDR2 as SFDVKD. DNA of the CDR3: TGTGCCACCAGTGATCCCCCGGGACAGGATAACTATGGCTACACCTTC. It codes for CATSDPPGQDNYGYTF.

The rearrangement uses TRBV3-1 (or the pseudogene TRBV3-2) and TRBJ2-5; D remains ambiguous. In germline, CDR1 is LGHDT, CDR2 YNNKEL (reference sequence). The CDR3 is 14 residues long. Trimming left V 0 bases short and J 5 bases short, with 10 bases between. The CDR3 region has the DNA TGTGCCAGCAGCCAAGATGGCAGATGGGAGACCCAGTACTTC. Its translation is CASSQDGRWETQYF.

The CDR3 region is CSVEWASRPTDTQYF. DNA of the CDR3: TGCAGCGTTGAATGGGCTAGCCGTCCCACAGATACGCAGTATTTT. V is TRBV29-1 and J is TRBJ2-3, with a possible D match to TRBD2 (5 bases). From germline, CDR1 is SQVTM and CDR2 ANQGSEA. Between the trimmed V and J ends, which lost 2 bases and 2 bases, there was a span of 14 bases. This CDR3 spans 15 amino acids.

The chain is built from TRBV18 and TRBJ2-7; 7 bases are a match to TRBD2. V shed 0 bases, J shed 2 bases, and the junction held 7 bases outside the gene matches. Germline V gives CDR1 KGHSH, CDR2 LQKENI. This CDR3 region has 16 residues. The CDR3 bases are TGTGCCAGCTCACCACCGTGGGGGAGGGATGCCTACGAGCAGTACTTC. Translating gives CASSPPWGRDAYEQYF.